This T cell receptor (beta chain) was obtained from a study of T cells in localized non-small cell lung cancer. Turning to this clone: Its antigen is not identified.

Regarding the study as a whole: Uninvolved adjacent lung showed the highest T cell clonality, exceeding tumor. Appearing in adjacent lung were a median about 59 of the top 100 tumor clones. Elevated blood T cell density was associated with longer overall survival.

Sequencing was performed with immunoSEQ multiplex PCR; in TCRdb, only in-frame clones are kept and a portion is missing. The table lists around 130,000 clones, approximately 88% of them singletons. The CDR3 consists of 13 residues. Trimming shortened V by 3 bases and J by 3 bases, and 7 bases separated the two germline ends. CDR1 is LNHDA and CDR2 is SQIVND in the germline V gene (reference sequence). The chain carries TRBV19 and TRBJ2-3; D possibly corresponds to TRBD2 (5 bases). This TCR was recovered from an older female donor with stage I lung adenocarcinoma. Sample: peripheral blood, taken before any cancer treatment. CDR3 in DNA: TGTGCCAGTAGTATGTCGGGGACAGATACGCAGTATTTT. As protein: CASSMSGTDTQYF.